Listed here are 2 T cell receptor beta chains from one sample, sequenced in a study of T cells in Graves' hyperthyroidism and ophthalmopathy (dated by TCRdb to between 2018 and 2021). Library creation used multiplex PCR. The sequencer was an Illumina HiSeq 2000. Amplification of TCR beta CDR3 regions was carried out from RNA transcripts. The TCR CDR3 was subjected to a first round of RT-PCR using the HTBI primer set and the Qiagen OneStep RT-PCR kit. TCRdb's own reprocessing of the public reads used fastp at Q25 and MiXCR and kept productive beta chains. Rows with a matching CDR3 protein are joined into one entry that keeps the most common DNA and genes. This sample gives some 560,000 distinct CDR3 sequences in total; 15% to 18% of them show up just once. The ten largest account for under 8% of the sample. Sequencing used blood. Receptors originate from a woman aged 30 to 39 with Graves' hyperthyroidism.

This clonotype was detected many times. CDR3 sequence (DNA): TGTGCCAGCAGCCAGACTATGAGCGGGTTTGCTTTCTTT. It specifies CASSQTMSGFAFF. The genes are TRBV7-2 and TRBJ1-1; no definite D call. V was trimmed by 5 bases and J by 11 bases, leaving 18 bases between them. Germline values: CDR1 SGHTA, CDR2 FQGNSA. The CDR3 contains 13 residues.

This clonotype was detected ten times or more. The rearrangement joins TRBV27 to TRBJ2-7; 14 positions match TRBD2. The CDR3 sequence is 18 residues long. Germline V gene sequence: CDR1 MNHEY, CDR2 SMNVEV (reference sequence). The junction had 9 bases not matched to a gene; V was cut back by 4 bases and J by 1 base. CDR3 in amino acids: CASSSGLAGDIGSYEQYF. The CDR3 DNA reads as TGTGCCAGCAGTTCGGGACTAGCGGGGGACATTGGGTCCTACGAGCAGTACTTC.